This T cell receptor beta chain was sequenced for a study of T cell responses to AZD1222 COVID-19 vaccine. General study findings and limits: None of the repertoires were sampled until the peak T cell response had passed.

Sequenced by immunoSEQ multiplex PCR; TCRdb stores in-frame clones only, minus some. This sample has about 110,000 clones; roughly 84% occur once, and the top ten carry approximately 1.2%. This CDR3 contains 12 residues. The ends were cut back, 7 bases at V and 7 bases at J, with 13 bases in the middle. In the case of this clone: Its cognate antigen is unknown.

The receptor comes from an adult in good health. The material sequenced was peripheral blood, taken on day 0 of AZD1222 vaccination. The chain recombines TRBV12-3 or TRBV12-4 with TRBJ1-2; no clear D gene. The CDR3 reads CASTLPAAGYTF. In nucleotides, the CDR3 is TGTGCCAGCACCCTCCCCGCGGCTGGCTACACCTTC.